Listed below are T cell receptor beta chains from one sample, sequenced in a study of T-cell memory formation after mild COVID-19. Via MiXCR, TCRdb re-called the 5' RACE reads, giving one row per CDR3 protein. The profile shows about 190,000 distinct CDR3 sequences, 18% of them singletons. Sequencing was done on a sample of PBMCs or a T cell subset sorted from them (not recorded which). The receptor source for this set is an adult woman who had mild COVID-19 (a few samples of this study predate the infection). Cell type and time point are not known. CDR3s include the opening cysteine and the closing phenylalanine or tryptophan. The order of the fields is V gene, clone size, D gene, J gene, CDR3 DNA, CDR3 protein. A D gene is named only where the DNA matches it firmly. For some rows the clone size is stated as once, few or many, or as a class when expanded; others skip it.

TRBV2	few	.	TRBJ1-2	TGTGCCAGCAGCAAGGACGAGAGGGGCTACACCTTC	CASSKDERGYTF
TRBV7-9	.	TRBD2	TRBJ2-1	TGTGCCAGCAGCAGTAGCGGGAGGGCCAAGAATGAGCAGTTCTTC	CASSSSGRAKNEQFF
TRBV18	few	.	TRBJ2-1	TGTGCCAGCTCACCGCAGTACAATGAGCAGTTCTTC	CASSPQYNEQFF
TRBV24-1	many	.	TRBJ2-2	TGTGCCACCAGTGATCCAACAGGCACCGGGGAGCTGTTTTTT	CATSDPTGTGELFF
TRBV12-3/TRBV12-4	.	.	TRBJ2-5	TGTGCCAGCAGTTCGGGACGGCGGTACCAAGAGACCCAGTACTTC	CASSSGRRYQETQYF
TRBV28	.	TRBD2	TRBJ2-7	TGTGCCAGCACAACACAGACTAGCGGGAGAAACACCTCTAACGAGCAGTACTTC	CASTTQTSGRNTSNEQYF
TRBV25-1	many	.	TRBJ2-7	TGTGCCAGCAGTGAATATGTGGGGAACGAGCAGTACTTC	CASSEYVGNEQYF
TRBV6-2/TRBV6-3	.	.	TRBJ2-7	TGTGCCAGCAGTTTAAGCTATTCGGAGCAGTACTTC	CASSLSYSEQYF
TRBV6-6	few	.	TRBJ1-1	TGTGCCAGCAGTGACCCCCGTAAGGGTGAAGCTTTCTTT	CASSDPRKGEAFF
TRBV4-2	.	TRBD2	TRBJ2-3	TGTGCCAGCAGCCAGAACGGAGGGAGGGATAGCACAGATACGCAGTATTTT	CASSQNGGRDSTDTQYF
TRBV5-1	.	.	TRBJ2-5	TGCGCCAGCAGCTTGCGGGACTACCAAGAGACCCAGTACTTC	CASSLRDYQETQYF
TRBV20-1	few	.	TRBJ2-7	TGCAGTGCGAACATGGCGGGTTCCCCCTACGAGCAGTACTTC	CSANMAGSPYEQYF
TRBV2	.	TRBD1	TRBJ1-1	TGTGCCAGCAACGACAGGGGGCTGTCGGGCACTGAAGCTTTCTTT	CASNDRGLSGTEAFF
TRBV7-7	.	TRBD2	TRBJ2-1	TGTGCTAGCAGCTGGGGGACTAGCGGGAGAGTAGACTACAATGAGCAGTTCTTC	CASSWGTSGRVDYNEQFF
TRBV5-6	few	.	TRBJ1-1	TGTGCCAGCAGCTTCGACAGCACTGAAGCTTTCTTT	CASSFDSTEAFF
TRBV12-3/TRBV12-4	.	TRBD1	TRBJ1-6	TGTGCCAGCAGGCGGGGGGACAGTTCACCCCTCCACTTT	CASRRGDSSPLHF
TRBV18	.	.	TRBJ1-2	TGTGCCAGCTCACCACAGGGTGGGAACGGTGGCTACACCTTC	CASSPQGGNGGYTF
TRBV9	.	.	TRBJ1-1	TGTGCCAGCAGCGTAGAGGGGATGAACACTGAAGCTTTCTTT	CASSVEGMNTEAFF
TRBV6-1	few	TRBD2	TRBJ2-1	TGTGCCAGCAGTGACCCCATCGAGCGGGGGCTCGCCCCGATTCGTGGTAATGAGCAGTTCTTC	CASSDPIERGLAPIRGNEQFF
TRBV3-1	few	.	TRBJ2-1	TGTGCCAGCAGCAGCGGCCCAAGCTCCTACAATGAGCAGTTCTTC	CASSSGPSSYNEQFF
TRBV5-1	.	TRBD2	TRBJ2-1	TGCGCCAGCAGCAGGCACCCGGGACTAGCGGGGAGCTCCTACAATGAGCAGTTCTTC	CASSRHPGLAGSSYNEQFF
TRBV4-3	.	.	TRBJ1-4	TGCGCCAGCGGCAGGGGCAGGACCCAAGTAGAACTGTTTTTT	CASGRGRTQVELFF
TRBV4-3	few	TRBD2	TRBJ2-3	TGCGCCAGCAGACACCAGGCTAGCGGGCCAGATACGCAGTATTTT	CASRHQASGPDTQYF
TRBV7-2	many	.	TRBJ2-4	TGTGCCAGCAGCCCCCAGTCAGGTTGGGCTCAGTACTTC	CASSPQSGWAQYF
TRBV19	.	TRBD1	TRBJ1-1	TGTGCCAGCCGCGACAGGGGGCGTGGGGACGAAGCTTTCTTT	CASRDRGRGDEAFF
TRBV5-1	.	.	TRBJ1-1	TGCGCCAGCAGCAACAACCTCCGGGCCGTTGAAGCTTTCTTT	CASSNNLRAVEAFF
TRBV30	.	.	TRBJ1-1	TGTGCCTGGGGACGGGGAGGGAACACTGAAGCTTTCTTT	CAWGRGGNTEAFF
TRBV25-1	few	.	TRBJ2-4	TGTGCCAGCAGACCACCCGGTCAAAACATTCAGTACTTC	CASRPPGQNIQYF
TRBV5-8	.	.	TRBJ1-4	TGTGCCAGCAGCTTTATACAGGGTAATGAAAAACTGTTTTTT	CASSFIQGNEKLFF
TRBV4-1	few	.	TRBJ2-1	TGCGCCAGCAGCCAGGTTCAGCGCACGAGCTCCTACAATGAGCAGTTCTTC	CASSQVQRTSSYNEQFF
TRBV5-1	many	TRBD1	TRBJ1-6	TGCGCCAGCAGAAGGGGACAGGATAATTCACCCCTCCACTTT	CASRRGQDNSPLHF
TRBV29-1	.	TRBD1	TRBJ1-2	TGCAGCGTTGAGATGCGGGTCAGGGGGTATGGCTACACCTTC	CSVEMRVRGYGYTF
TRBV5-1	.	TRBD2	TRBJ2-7	TGCGCCAGCAGCGCGGGACTAGCGGGAGTCGAGCAGTACTTC	CASSAGLAGVEQYF
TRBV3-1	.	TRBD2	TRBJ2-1	TGTGCCAGCAGCCAACTAGCGGGGGGGTACAATGAGCAGTTCTTC	CASSQLAGGYNEQFF
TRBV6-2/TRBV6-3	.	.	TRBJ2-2	TGTGCCAGCACCCCGGACGGGGGTACCGGGGAGCTGTTTTTT	CASTPDGGTGELFF
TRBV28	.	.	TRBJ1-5	TGTGCCAGCAGTTTTCCGCTACAGGGTGGGAATCAGCCCCAGCATTTT	CASSFPLQGGNQPQHF
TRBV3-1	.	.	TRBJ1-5	TGTGCCAGCAGCCACCCGCACAGGGAGGGAAACAATCAGCCCCAGCATTTT	CASSHPHREGNNQPQHF
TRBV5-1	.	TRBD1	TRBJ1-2	TGCGCCAGCAGCCCACAGGGGGGCTCCAACTATGGCTACACCTTC	CASSPQGGSNYGYTF
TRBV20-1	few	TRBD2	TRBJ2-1	TGCAGTGCTAGAGAACTAGCGGGGAGCTCCTACAATGAGCAGTTCTTC	CSARELAGSSYNEQFF
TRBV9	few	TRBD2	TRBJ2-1	TGTGCCAGCAGCGCTGGGGGTGTGGGACTAGCGAACAATGAGCAGTTCTTC	CASSAGGVGLANNEQFF
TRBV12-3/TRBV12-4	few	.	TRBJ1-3	TGTGCCAGCCTTCGAGGGGGTAGTGGAAACACCATATATTTT	CASLRGGSGNTIYF
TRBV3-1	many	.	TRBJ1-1	TGTGCCAGCAGCGAGGGGGAACGTACTGAAGCTTTCTTT	CASSEGERTEAFF
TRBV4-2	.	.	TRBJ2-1	TGTGCCAGCAGCCAAGATAGGAGCGGAAGCTCCTACAATGAGCAGTTCTTC	CASSQDRSGSSYNEQFF
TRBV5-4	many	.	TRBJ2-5	TGTGCCAGCAGCCAGCAAGAGACCCAGTACTTC	CASSQQETQYF
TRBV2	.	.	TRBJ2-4	TGTGCCAGCAGTGATAGGACACGCCAAAACATTCAGTACTTC	CASSDRTRQNIQYF
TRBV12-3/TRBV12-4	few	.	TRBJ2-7	TGTGCCAGCAGTTTTTCTTTCGGGAGCTCCTACGAGCAGTACTTC	CASSFSFGSSYEQYF
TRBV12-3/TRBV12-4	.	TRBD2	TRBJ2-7	TGTGCCAGCAGTCCCGGGCGGGGGGCATGGGACGAGCAGTACTTC	CASSPGRGAWDEQYF
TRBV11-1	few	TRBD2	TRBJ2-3	TGTGCCAGCAGCTTTATGCCAGCGGGGGACACAGATACGCAGTATTTT	CASSFMPAGDTDTQYF
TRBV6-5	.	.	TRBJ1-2	TGTGCCAGCAGTTACTCGTCCCCCGGGACCCCCCCGGGCTACACCTTC	CASSYSSPGTPPGYTF
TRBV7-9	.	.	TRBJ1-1	TGTGCCAGCAGCTCACCCACGGGGGCTAGGACTGAAGCTTTCTTT	CASSSPTGARTEAFF
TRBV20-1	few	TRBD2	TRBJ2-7	TGCAGTGCCATTAGCGGGAGTCGGAACGAGCAGTACTTC	CSAISGSRNEQYF
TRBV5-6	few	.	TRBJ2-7	TGTGCCAGCAGCGCCAGGGGCCTGGGGTCCTACGAGCAGTACTTC	CASSARGLGSYEQYF
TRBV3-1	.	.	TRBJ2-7	TGTGCCAGCAGCCTAAGTTTACCCGGGTACGGAGCAAGCTACGAGCAGTACTTC	CASSLSLPGYGASYEQYF
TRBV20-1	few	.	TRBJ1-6	TGCAGTGCTATCTTCAGGGGAACCTATAATTCACCCCTCCACTTT	CSAIFRGTYNSPLHF
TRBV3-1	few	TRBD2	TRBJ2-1	TGTGCCAGCAGCCTCTGGACTAGCGGGGGGGCAAATGAGCAGTTCTTC	CASSLWTSGGANEQFF